This T cell receptor beta chain was profiled in a study of cytomegalovirus exposure and HLA in healthy donors. Study summary: Among about 179 million T cells, an earlier analysis found roughly 100 million unique TCR beta sequences. Findings of the study overall: Rarity characterized most TCR sequences, yet some public TCRs appeared in many donors. Being indistinguishable, some V segments were excluded, TRBV6-2 and TRBV6-3 among them. As a later analysis showed, a missense DCLRE1C variant was linked to trimming of TCR beta V- and J-genes.

As to this clone: Its antigen is as yet unknown.

60 Vbeta and 13 Jbeta primers were used in PCR. Repertoires were generated with immunoSEQ multiplex PCR, while TCRdb's copy carries only in-frame clones and drops some. The sample consists of about 120,000 clones, 77% of them appearing once. V shed 8 bases and J 7 bases; nucleotides not matched to a gene: 7. Germline CDR1 is MDHEN and CDR2 is SYDVKM. The CDR3 has 13 residues. Sequenced sample: PBMCs. The V call is TRBV28, the J call TRBJ1-4; TRBD1 aligns across 7 bases. This sequence was found in a man aged 40-49 years in good health and CMV-seropositive. The CDR3 loop reads CASHRGRLEKLFF. The CDR3 bases are TGTGCCAGCCACAGGGGCAGGCTTGAAAAACTGTTTTTT. Full variable domain (rest looked up from reference TRBV28 and TRBJ1-4): DVKVTQSSRYLVKRTGEKVFLECVQDMDHENMFWYRQDPGLGLRLIYFSYDVKMKEKGDIPEGYSVSREKKERFSLILESASTNQTSMYLCASHRGRLEKLFFGSGTQLSVL.